Listed here are 11 T cell receptor beta chains from one sample, sequenced in a study of CD8 T cells in Susac syndrome. After extraction with the RNeasy kit, about 0.5 to 1 ug of the RNA was reverse transcribed using random hexamers. TCRdb processed the immunoSEQ multiplex PCR reads anew with MiXCR; each CDR3 protein has one entry. The table shows about 180,000 distinct CDR3 sequences, with roughly 94% occurring only once. The sample consisted of CD4+ T cells from PBMCs. The receptor set was obtained from a human donor with Susac syndrome.

V is TRBV7-9 and J is TRBJ2-1, with 7 bases identical to TRBD1. Germline CDR1 reads SEHNR; CDR2 reads FQNEAQ (reference sequence). V shed 6 bases, J shed 5 bases, and the junction held 13 bases outside the gene matches. The CDR3 sequence is 16 residues long. For the CDR3, the DNA is TGTGCCAGCAGTAGGGGGTTTCTGGACAGGCACAATGAGCAGTTCTTC. This translates into CASSRGFLDRHNEQFF.

This sequence joins TRBV5-1 and TRBJ2-3; D is ambiguous. V was cut by 1 base and J by 0 bases, with 12 bases left in between. The length of the CDR3 is 16 residues. Germline loops: CDR1 SGHRS, CDR2 YFSETQ. The CDR3 reads CASSLRPYGSTDTQYF. CDR3 in DNA: TGCGCCAGCAGCTTGCGCCCCTACGGGAGCACAGATACGCAGTATTTT.

J is TRBJ2-3 and V is TRBV30, with 10 bases matching TRBD2. Trimming at V came to 1 base and at J to 5 bases, leaving 6 bases not matched to a gene. This CDR3 is built from 15 residues. Germline CDR1 and CDR2: GTSNPN and SVGIG (reference sequence). The CDR3 is CAWSELAGPRDTQYF. The CDR3 nucleotides read TGTGCCTGGAGTGAACTAGCGGGGCCCCGAGATACGCAGTATTTT. Looking up the rest from reference TRBV30 and TRBJ2-3 gives the full variable domain: SQTIHQWPATLVQPVGSPLSLECTVEGTSNPNLYWYRQAAGRGLQLLFYSVGIGQISSEVPQNLSASRPQDRQFILSSKKLLLSDSGFYLCAWSELAGPRDTQYFGPGTRLTVL.

The table lists this clonotype with a few counts. V gene TRBV29-1 combines with J gene TRBJ2-7, with a possible D match to TRBD2 (5 bases). The CDR3 has 13 residues. CDR1 is SQVTM, CDR2 ANQGSEA, per germline. Trimming cost V 0 bases and J 5 bases, with 11 bases left between them. CDR3 in DNA: TGCAGCGTTGAAGATAAGAGGGTCCACGAGCAGTACTTC. It codes for CSVEDKRVHEQYF.

The rearrangement joins TRBV18 to TRBJ2-5; 8 positions agree with TRBD2. This CDR3 is built from 17 residues. The germline gives CDR1 KGHSH, CDR2 LQKENI. V lost 6 bases to trimming and J lost 0 bases; unmatched junction nucleotides: 12. CDR3 bases: TGTGCCAGCTCCGCGATTCGAGCCGGGGGGGACCAAGAGACCCAGTACTTC. This sequence encodes CASSAIRAGGDQETQYF.

This chain connects TRBV7-2 to TRBJ2-5; D is possibly TRBD1 (6 bases). Trimming removed 0 bases from V and 7 bases from J, with 12 bases in between. This CDR3 region has 14 residues. The germline CDR1 and CDR2 sequences are SGHTA and FQGNSA. CDR3 coding DNA: TGTGCCAGCAGCTTAGCGGGGGCCCGGGGGACCCAGTACTTC. It is translated as CASSLAGARGTQYF.

J is TRBJ1-5 and V is TRBV27; D unclear. Germline CDR1 and CDR2: MNHEY and SMNVEV (reference sequence). The CDR3 is 15 amino acids. V gave up 1 base and J gave up 6 bases, with 13 bases separating them. The CDR3 region is CASSLLGGLGQPQHF. Written as DNA, the CDR3 is TGTGCCAGCAGTTTATTGGGAGGGCTTGGTCAGCCCCAGCATTTT.

The V gene is TRBV4-3, the J gene TRBJ2-2, with D unclear. Trimming shortened V by 0 bases and J by 4 bases, and 12 bases separated the two germline ends. The CDR3 length is 16 residues. CDR1 is LGHNA, CDR2 YSLEER, per germline. In nucleotides, the CDR3 is TGCGCCAGCAGCCAAGATTCGACGTACGGCACCGGGGAGCTGTTTTTT. This sequence encodes CASSQDSTYGTGELFF.

The rearrangement links TRBV5-4 to TRBJ2-3; D is undetermined. This CDR3 has 12 residues. The germline V gene has CDR1 SGHNT and CDR2 YYREEE (reference sequence). V was trimmed by 3 bases and J by 4 bases, leaving 6 bases between them. The CDR3 protein is CASSYFPDTQYF. The CDR3 DNA follows: TGTGCCAGCAGCTATTTCCCAGATACGCAGTATTTT.

The rearrangement uses TRBV28 and TRBJ2-7, with a weak D call TRBD2 (6 bases). Trimming stripped 5 bases from V and 4 bases from J, with 15 bases between. CDR1 and CDR2 (germline): MDHEN, SYDVKM. CDR3 length: 14 residues. The CDR3 sequence: CASSTTTREYEQYF. The CDR3 DNA follows: TGTGCCAGCAGTACAACGACTAGAGAGTACGAGCAGTACTTC.

V usage is TRBV3-1 and J usage is TRBJ1-2; TRBD1 agrees at 8 bases. CDR1 is LGHDT, CDR2 YNNKEL, per germline (reference sequence). The junction had 3 bases not matched to a gene; V was cut back by 3 bases and J by 3 bases. This CDR3 is built from 14 residues. DNA for the CDR3: TGTGCCAGCAGCCACTCAGGGGGCGACTATGGCTACACCTTC. It encodes CASSHSGGDYGYTF.